This record covers a single T cell receptor (beta chain). This record comes from a study of blood T cell repertoires in COVID-19. CDR1 is ENHRY, CDR2 SYGVKD, per germline. Trimming left V 0 bases short and J 6 bases short, with 11 bases between. The CDR3 runs to 15 residues. TCRdb keeps only in-frame clones here, not all; method: immunoSEQ multiplex PCR. This sample has 300,000 to 400,000 clones; around nine tenths occur once, and the top ten carry around 3.3%. Specimen: peripheral blood. The chain carries TRBV10-3 and TRBJ1-4; the D gene is possibly TRBD1 (5 bases). The receptor comes from a woman between 18 and 29 years old who had recovered from COVID-19. The CDR3 spells CAISESGLGDEKLFF. CDR3 in DNA: TGTGCCATCAGTGAGTCGGGACTTGGAGATGAAAAACTGTTTTTT.